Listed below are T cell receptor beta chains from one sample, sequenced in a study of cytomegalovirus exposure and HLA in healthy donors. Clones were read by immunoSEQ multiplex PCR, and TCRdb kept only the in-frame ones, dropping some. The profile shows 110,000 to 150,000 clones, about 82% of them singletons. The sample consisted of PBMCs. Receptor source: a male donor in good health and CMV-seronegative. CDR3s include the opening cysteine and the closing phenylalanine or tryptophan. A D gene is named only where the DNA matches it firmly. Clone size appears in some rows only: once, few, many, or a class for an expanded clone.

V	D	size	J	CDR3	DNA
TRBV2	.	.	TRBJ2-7	CASSAGLATYEQYF	TGTGCCAGCAGTGCGGGACTGGCGACCTACGAGCAGTACTTC
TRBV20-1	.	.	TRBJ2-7	CSAITMAEQYF	TGCAGTGCTATTACGATGGCCGAGCAGTACTTC
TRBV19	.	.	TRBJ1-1	CASSFSGWDTEAFF	TGTGCCAGTAGTTTTTCGGGGTGGGACACTGAAGCTTTCTTT
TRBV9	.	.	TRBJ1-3	CASSKTPSDTIYF	TGTGCCAGCAGTAAAACCCCGTCAGACACCATATATTTT
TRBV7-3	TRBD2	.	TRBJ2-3	CASSQGTSRDTQYF	TGTGCCAGCAGCCAGGGGACTAGCCGGGATACGCAGTATTTT
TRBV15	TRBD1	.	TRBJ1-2	CATSRLKTGFNYGYTF	TGTGCCACCAGCAGACTGAAGACAGGGTTTAACTATGGCTACACCTTC
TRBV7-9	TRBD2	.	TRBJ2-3	CASLAGGSGDTQCF	TGTGCCAGTTTAGCGGGAGGAAGTGGTGATACGCAGTGTTTT
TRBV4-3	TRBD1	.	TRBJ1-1	CASSQADRDLNTEAFF	TGCGCCAGCAGCCAAGCAGACAGGGACCTGAACACTGAAGCTTTCTTT
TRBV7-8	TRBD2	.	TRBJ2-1	CASSTGTTLQQFF	TGTGCCAGCAGCACGGGGACTACCCTTCAGCAGTTCTTC
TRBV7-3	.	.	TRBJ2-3	CASSLFPRILAADTQYF	TGTGCCAGCAGCTTATTCCCGAGGATTTTGGCCGCAGATACGCAGTATTTT
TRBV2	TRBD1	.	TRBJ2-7	CASSEGQGYPYEQYF	TGTGCCAGCAGTGAAGGACAGGGGTACCCCTACGAGCAGTACTTC
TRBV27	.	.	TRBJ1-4	CASSRGGEAEKLFF	TGTGCCAGCAGTCGAGGGGGTGAGGCTGAAAAACTGTTTTTT
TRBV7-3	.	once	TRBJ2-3	CASSLRGNTDTQYF	TGTGCCAGCAGCTTACGGGGTAATACAGATACGCAGTATTTT
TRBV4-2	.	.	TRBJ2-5	CASKGGEETQYF	TGTGCCAGCAAGGGGGGGGAAGAGACCCAGTACTTC
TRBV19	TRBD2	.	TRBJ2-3	CASSARTSYRTDTQYF	TGTGCCAGTAGTGCCAGGACTAGCTATCGCACAGATACGCAGTATTTT
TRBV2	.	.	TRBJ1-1	CASTMTGQIGTEAFF	TGTGCCAGCACCATGACCGGACAGATAGGCACTGAAGCTTTCTTT
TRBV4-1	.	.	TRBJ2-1	CASSQGELAAYNEQFF	TGCGCCAGCAGCCAAGGGGAATTAGCGGCCTACAATGAGCAGTTCTTC
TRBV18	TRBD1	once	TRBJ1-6	CASSPGTVPSPLHF	TGTGCCAGCTCACCAGGGACAGTCCCATCACCCCTCCACTTT
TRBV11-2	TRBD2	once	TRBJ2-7	CASSSASGTYEQYF	TGTGCCAGCAGCTCCGCTAGCGGTACCTACGAGCAGTACTTC
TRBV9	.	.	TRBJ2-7	CASSALGETYEQYF	TGTGCCAGCAGCGCCCTGGGAGAAACCTACGAGCAGTACTTC
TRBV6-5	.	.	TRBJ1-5	CASSTGFQPQHF	TGTGCCAGCAGTACAGGGTTTCAGCCCCAGCATTTT
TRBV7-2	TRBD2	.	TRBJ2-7	CASSFGLAGVDEQYF	TGTGCCAGCAGCTTCGGACTAGCGGGGGTGGACGAGCAGTACTTC
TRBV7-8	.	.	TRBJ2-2	CASSSVGGSALTGELFF	TGTGCCAGCAGCTCTGTCGGGGGAAGCGCCCTCACCGGGGAGCTGTTTTTT
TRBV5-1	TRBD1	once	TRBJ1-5	CASSLGQGRNQPQHF	TGCGCCAGCAGCCTGGGACAGGGGAGAAATCAGCCCCAGCATTTT
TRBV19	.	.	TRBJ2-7	CASSMGGAVSYEQYF	TGTGCCAGTAGTATGGGCGGGGCCGTGTCCTACGAGCAGTACTTC
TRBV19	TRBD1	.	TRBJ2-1	CASLLGQGAEDEQFF	TGTGCCAGTCTTCTTGGGCAGGGGGCCGAGGATGAGCAGTTCTTC
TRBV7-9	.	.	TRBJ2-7	CASSLVVEYEQYF	TGTGCCAGCAGCTTAGTTGTTGAGTACGAGCAGTACTTC
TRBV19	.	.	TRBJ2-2	CASSIAGTNTGELFF	TGTGCCAGTAGTATAGCGGGAACCAACACCGGGGAGCTGTTTTTT